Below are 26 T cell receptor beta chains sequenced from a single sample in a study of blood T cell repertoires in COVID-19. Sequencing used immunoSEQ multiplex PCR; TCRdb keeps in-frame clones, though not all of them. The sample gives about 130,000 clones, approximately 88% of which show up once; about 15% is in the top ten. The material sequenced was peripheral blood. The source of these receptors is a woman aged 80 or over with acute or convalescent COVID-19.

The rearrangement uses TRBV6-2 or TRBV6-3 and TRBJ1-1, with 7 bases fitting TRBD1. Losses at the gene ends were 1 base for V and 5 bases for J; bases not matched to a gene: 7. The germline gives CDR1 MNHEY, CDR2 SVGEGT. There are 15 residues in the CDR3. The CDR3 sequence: CASSYYGRGLTEAFF. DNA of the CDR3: TGTGCCAGCAGTTACTACGGCAGGGGGTTGACTGAAGCTTTCTTT.

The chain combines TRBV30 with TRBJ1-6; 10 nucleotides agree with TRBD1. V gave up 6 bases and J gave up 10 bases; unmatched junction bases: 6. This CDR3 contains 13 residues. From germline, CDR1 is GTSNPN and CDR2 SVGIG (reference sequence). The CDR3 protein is CACRDRGRSPLHF. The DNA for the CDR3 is TGTGCCTGCCGGGACAGGGGTCGGTCACCCCTCCACTTT. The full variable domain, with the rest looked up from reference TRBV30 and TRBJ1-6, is SQTIHQWPATLVQPVGSPLSLECTVEGTSNPNLYWYRQAAGRGLQLLFYSVGIGQISSEVPQNLSASRPQDRQFILSSKKLLLSDSGFYLCACRDRGRSPLHFGNGTRLTVT.

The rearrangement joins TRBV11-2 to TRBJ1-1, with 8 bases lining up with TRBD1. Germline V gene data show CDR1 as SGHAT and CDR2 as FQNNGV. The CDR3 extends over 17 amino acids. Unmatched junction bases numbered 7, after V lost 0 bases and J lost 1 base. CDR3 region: CASSLDRQGIPNTEAFF. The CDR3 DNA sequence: TGTGCCAGCAGCTTAGATCGACAGGGGATCCCGAACACTGAAGCTTTCTTT.

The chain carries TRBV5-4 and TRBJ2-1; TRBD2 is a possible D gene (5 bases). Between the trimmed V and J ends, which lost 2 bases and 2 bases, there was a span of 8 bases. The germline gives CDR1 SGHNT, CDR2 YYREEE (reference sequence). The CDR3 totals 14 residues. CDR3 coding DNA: TGTGCCAGCAGCTTTCTAGCCACCTACAATGAGCAGTTCTTC. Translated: CASSFLATYNEQFF.

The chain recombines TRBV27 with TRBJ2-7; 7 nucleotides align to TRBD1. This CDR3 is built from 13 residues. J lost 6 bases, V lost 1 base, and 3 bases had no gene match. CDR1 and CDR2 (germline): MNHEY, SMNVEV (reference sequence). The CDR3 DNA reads TGTGCCAGCAGTTTATACGACAGGGTCGAGCAGTACTTC. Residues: CASSLYDRVEQYF.

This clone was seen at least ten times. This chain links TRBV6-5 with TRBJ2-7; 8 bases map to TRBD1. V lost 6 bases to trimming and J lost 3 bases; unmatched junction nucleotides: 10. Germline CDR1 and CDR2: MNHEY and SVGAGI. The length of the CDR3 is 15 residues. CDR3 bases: TGTGCCAGCAGGCCCGGACAGGGTTCCTTCTACGAGCAGTACTTC. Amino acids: CASRPGQGSFYEQYF.

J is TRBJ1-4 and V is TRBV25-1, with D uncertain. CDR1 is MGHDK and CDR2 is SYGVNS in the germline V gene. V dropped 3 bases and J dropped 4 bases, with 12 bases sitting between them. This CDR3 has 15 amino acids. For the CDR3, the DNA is TGTGCCAGCAGTGACTCAAGACAATTTAATGAAAAACTGTTTTTT. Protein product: CASSDSRQFNEKLFF.

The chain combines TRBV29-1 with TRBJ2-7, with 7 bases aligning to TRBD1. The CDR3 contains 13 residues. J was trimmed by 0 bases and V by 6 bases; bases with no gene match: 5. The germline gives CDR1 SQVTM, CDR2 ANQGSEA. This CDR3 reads CSVGQRSSYEQYF. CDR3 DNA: TGCAGCGTGGGACAGCGAAGCTCCTACGAGCAGTACTTC.

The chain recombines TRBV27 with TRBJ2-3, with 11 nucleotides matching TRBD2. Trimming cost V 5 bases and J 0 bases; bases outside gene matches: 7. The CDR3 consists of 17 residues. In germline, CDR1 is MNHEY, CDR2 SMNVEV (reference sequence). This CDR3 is CASSKPGLAVSTDTQYF. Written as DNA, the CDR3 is TGTGCCAGCAGTAAACCGGGACTAGCGGTTAGCACAGATACGCAGTATTTT.

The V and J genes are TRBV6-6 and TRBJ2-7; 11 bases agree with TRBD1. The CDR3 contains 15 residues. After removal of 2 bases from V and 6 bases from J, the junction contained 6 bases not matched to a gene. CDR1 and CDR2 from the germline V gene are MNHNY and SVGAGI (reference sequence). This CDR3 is CASSYKGTGGSEQYF. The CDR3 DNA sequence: TGTGCCAGCAGTTACAAAGGGACAGGGGGGTCCGAGCAGTACTTC.

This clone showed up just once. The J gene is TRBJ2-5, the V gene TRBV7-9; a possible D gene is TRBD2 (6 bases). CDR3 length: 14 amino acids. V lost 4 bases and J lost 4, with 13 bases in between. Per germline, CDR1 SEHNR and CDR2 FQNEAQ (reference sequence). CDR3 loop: CASSSQGGVETQYF. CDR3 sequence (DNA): TGTGCCAGCAGCTCCCAGGGCGGGGTAGAGACCCAGTACTTC.

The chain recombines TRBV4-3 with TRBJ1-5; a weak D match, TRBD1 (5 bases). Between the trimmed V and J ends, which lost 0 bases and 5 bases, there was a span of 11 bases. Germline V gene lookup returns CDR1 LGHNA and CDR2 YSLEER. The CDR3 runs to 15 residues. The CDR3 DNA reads TGCGCCAGCAGCCAAGAATGGACACCCCATCAGCCCCAGCATTTT. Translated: CASSQEWTPHQPQHF.

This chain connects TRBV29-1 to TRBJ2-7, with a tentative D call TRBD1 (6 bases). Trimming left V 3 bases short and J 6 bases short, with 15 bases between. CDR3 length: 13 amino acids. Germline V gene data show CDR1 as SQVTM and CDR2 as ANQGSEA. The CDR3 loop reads CSVDSIRGGEQYF. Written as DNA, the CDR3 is TGCAGCGTTGATTCTATCAGGGGCGGCGAGCAGTACTTC.

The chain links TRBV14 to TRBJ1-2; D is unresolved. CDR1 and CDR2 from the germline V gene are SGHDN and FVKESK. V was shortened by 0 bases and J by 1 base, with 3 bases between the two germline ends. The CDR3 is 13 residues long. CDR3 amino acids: CASSQDYNYGYTF. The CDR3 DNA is TGTGCCAGCAGCCAAGATTATAACTATGGCTACACCTTC.

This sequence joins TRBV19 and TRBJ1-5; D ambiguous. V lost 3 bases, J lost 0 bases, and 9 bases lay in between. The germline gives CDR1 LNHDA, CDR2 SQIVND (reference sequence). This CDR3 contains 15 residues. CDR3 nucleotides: TGTGCCAGTAGTATGGCGCGGTATAGCAATCAGCCCCAGCATTTT. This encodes CASSMARYSNQPQHF.

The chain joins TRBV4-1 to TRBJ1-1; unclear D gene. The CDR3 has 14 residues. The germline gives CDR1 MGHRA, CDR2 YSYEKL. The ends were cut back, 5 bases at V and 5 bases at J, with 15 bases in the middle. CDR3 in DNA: TGCGCCAGCAGCGGGAGGTACTCGGGGACTGAAGCTTTCTTT. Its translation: CASSGRYSGTEAFF.

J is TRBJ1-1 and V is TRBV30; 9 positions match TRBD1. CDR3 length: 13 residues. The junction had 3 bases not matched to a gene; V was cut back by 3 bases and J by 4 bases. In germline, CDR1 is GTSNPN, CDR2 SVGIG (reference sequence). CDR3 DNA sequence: TGTGCCTGGAGCCCGACAGGGGGCACTGAAGCTTTCTTT. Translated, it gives CAWSPTGGTEAFF.

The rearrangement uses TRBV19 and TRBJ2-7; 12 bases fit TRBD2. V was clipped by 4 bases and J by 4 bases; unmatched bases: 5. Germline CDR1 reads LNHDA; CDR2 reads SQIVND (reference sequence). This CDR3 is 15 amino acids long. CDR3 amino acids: CASSTPSGGAYEQYF. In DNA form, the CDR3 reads TGTGCCAGTAGTACTCCTAGCGGGGGGGCGTACGAGCAGTACTTC.

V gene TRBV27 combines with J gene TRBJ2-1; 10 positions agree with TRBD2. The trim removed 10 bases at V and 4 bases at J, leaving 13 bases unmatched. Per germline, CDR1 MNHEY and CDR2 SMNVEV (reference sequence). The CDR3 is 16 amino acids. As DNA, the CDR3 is TGTGCCATCCAAGCGGGAGGGGGAGCCATTTACAATGAGCAGTTCTTC. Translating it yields CAIQAGGGAIYNEQFF.

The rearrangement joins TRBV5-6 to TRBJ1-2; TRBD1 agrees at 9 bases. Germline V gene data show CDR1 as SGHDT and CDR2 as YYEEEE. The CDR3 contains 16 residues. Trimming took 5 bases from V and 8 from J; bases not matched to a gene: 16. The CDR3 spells CASSQSGQGRGWGYTF. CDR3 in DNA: TGTGCCAGCAGTCAATCGGGACAGGGTCGAGGTTGGGGCTACACCTTC.

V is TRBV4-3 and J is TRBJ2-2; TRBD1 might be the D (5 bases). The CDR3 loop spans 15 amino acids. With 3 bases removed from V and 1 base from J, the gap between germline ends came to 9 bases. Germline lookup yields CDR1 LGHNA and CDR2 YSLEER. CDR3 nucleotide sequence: TGCGCCAGCAGCCATCCCGACAGGAACACCGGGGAGCTGTTTTTT. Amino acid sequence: CASSHPDRNTGELFF.

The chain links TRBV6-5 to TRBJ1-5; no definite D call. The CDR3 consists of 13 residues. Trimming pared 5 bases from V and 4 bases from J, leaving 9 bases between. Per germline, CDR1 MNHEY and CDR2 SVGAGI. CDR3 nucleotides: TGTGCCAGCAGTCAGGTCCTGAATCAGCCCCAGCATTTT. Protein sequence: CASSQVLNQPQHF.

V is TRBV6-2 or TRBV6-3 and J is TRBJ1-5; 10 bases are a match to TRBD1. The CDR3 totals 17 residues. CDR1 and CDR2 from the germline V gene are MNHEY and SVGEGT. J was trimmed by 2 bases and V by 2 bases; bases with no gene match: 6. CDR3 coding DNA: TGTGCCAGCAGTTACACCCTGGACAGGGGGGGCAATCAGCCCCAGCATTTT. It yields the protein CASSYTLDRGGNQPQHF.

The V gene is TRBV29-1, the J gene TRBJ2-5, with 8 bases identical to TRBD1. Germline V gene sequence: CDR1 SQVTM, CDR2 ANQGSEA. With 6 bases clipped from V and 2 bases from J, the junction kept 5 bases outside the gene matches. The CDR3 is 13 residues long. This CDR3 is CSVPGQGQETQYF. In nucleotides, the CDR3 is TGCAGCGTCCCAGGACAGGGACAAGAGACCCAGTACTTC.

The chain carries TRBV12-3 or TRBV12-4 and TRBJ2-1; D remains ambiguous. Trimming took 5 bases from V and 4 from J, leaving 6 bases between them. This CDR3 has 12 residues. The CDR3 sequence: CASSTRYNEQFF. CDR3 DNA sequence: TGTGCCAGCAGTACGAGGTACAATGAGCAGTTCTTC.

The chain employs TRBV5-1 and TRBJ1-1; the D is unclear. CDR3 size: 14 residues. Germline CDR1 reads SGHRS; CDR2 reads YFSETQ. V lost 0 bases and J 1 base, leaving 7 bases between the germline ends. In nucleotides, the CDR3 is TGCGCCAGCAGCTTGGTGCAGGAGAACACTGAAGCTTTCTTT. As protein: CASSLVQENTEAFF.